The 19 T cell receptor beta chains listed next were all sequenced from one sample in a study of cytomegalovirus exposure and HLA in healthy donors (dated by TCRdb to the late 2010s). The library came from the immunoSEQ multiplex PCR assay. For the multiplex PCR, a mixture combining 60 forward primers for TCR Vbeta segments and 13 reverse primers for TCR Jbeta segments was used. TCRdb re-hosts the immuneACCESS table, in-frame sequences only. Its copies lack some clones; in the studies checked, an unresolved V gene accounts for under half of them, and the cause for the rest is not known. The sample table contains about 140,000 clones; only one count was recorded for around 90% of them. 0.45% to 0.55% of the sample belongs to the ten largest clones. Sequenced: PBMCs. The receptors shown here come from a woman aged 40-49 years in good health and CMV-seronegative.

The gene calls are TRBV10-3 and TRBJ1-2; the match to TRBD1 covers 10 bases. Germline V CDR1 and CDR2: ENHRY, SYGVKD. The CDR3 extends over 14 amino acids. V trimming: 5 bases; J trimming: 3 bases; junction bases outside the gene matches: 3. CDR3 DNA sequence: TGTGCCATCAGTAGCGGGACAGGGGACTATGGCTACACCTTC. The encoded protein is CAISSGTGDYGYTF.

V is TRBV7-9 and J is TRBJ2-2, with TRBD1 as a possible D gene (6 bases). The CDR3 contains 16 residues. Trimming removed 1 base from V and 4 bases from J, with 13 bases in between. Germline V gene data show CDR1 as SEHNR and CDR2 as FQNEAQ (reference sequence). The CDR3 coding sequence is TGTGCCAGCAGCTTAGGGCACGGACAGATCACCGGGGAGCTGTTTTTT. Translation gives CASSLGHGQITGELFF.

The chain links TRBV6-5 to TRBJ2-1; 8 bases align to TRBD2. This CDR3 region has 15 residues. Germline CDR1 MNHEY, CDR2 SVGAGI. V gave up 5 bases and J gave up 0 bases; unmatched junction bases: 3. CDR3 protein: CASSLLAVSYNEQFF. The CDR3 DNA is TGTGCCAGCAGTCTACTAGCGGTCTCCTACAATGAGCAGTTCTTC.

The CDR3 loop is CASSYWTGDTQYF. CDR3 nucleotides: TGTGCCAGCAGTTACTGGACAGGTGATACGCAGTATTTT. The V call is TRBV6-6, the J call TRBJ2-3, with 7 bases fitting TRBD1. Germline V gives CDR1 MNHNY, CDR2 SVGAGI (reference sequence). V was pared by 1 base and J by 6 bases, with 1 base of the junction left unmatched. The CDR3 runs to 13 residues.

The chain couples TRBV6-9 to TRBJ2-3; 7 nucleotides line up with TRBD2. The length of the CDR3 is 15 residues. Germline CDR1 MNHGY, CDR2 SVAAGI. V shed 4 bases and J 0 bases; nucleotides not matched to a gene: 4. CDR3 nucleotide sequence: TGTGCCAGCAGTTGGAGCGGGACTAGCACAGATACGCAGTATTTT. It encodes CASSWSGTSTDTQYF.

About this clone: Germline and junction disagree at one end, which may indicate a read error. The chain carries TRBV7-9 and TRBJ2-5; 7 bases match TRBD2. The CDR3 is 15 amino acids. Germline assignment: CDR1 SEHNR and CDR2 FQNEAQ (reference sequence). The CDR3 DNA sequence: TGTTCCAGCAGCTTTAACGGACTAGTCACGGAGACCCAGTACTTC. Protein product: CSSSFNGLVTETQYF. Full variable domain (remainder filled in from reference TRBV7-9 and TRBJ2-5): DTGVSQNPRHKITKRGQNVTFRCDPISEHNRLYWYRQTLGQGPEFLTYFQNEAQLEKSRLLSDRFSAERPKGSFSTLEIQRTEQGDSAMYLCSSSFNGLVTETQYFGPGTRLLVL.

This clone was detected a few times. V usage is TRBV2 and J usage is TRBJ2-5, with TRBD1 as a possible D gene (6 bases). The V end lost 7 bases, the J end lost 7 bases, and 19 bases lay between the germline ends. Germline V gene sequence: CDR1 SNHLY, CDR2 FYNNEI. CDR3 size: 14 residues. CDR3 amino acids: CASKGDGVEGTQYF. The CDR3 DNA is TGTGCCAGCAAGGGGGACGGAGTAGAGGGGACCCAGTACTTC.

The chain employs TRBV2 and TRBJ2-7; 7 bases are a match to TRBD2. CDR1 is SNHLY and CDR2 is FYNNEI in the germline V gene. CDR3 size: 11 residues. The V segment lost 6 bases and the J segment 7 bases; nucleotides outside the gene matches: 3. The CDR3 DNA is TGTGCCAGCAGATCCGGGGGGGAGCAGTACTTC. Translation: CASRSGGEQYF.

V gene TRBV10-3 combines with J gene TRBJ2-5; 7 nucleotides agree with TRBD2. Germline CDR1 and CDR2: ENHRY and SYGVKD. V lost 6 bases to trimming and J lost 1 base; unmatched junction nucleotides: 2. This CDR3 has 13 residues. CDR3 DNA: TGTGCCATCAGAAGCGGGGCCCAAGAGACCCAGTACTTC. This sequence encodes CAIRSGAQETQYF.

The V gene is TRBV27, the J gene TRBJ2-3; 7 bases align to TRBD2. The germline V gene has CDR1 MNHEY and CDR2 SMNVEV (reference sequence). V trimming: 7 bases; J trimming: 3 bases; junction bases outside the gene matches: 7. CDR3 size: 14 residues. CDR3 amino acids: CASNPLSGTDTQYF. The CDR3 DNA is TGTGCCAGCAATCCACTTAGCGGGACAGATACGCAGTATTTT.

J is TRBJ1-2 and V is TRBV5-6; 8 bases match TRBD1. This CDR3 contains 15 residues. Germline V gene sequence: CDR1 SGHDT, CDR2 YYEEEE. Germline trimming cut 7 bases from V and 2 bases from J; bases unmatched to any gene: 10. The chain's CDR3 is CASGGAGGYNYGYTF. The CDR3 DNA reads TGTGCCAGCGGTGGGGCAGGGGGCTACAACTATGGCTACACCTTC.

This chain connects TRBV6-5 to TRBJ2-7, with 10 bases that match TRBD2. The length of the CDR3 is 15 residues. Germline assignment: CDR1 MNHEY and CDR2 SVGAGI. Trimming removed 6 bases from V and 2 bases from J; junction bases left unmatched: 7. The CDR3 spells CASSRAGGAPYEQYF. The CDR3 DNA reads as TGTGCCAGCAGCCGAGCGGGAGGGGCCCCCTACGAGCAGTACTTC.

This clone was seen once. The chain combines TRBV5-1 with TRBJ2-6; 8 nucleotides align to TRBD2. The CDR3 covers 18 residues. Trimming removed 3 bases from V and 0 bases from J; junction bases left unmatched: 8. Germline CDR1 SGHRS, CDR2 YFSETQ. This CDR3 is CASSSGGVRFSGANVLTF. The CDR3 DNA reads TGCGCCAGCAGCTCCGGGGGGGTCCGTTTCTCTGGGGCCAACGTCCTGACTTTC. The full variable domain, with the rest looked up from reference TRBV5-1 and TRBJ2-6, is KAGVTQTPRYLIKTRGQQVTLSCSPISGHRSVSWYQQTPGQGLQFLFEYFSETQRNKGNFPGRFSGRQFSNSRSEMNVSTLELGDSALYLCASSSGGVRFSGANVLTFGAGSRLTVL.

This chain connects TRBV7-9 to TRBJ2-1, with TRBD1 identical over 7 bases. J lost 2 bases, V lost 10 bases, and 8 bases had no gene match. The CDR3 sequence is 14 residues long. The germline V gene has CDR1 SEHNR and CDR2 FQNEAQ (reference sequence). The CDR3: CATQGERTYNEQFF. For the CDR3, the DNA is TGTGCCACGCAGGGGGAGCGCACCTACAATGAGCAGTTCTTC.

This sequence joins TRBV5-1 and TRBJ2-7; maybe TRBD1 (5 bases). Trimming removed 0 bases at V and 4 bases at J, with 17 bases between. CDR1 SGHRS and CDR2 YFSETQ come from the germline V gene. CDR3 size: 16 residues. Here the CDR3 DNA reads TGCGCCAGCAGCTTGGTTACAGGCCGCGATCCTTACGAGCAGTACTTC. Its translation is CASSLVTGRDPYEQYF.

The chain's CDR3 is CASSFGQGTEAFF. CDR3 DNA: TGTGCCAGCAGCTTTGGACAGGGGACTGAAGCTTTCTTT. The chain links TRBV7-2 to TRBJ1-1; TRBD1 matches at 9 bases. The ends lost 3 bases at V and 5 bases at J; junction bases unmatched: 1. The CDR3 runs to 13 residues. Germline assignment: CDR1 SGHTA and CDR2 FQGNSA.

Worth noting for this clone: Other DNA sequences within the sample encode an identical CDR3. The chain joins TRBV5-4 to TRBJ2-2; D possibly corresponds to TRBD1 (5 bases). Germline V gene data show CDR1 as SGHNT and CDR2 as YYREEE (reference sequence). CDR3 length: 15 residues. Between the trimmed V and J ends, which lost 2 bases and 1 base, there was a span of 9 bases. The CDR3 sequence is CASSFRQGNTGELFF. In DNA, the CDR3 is TGTGCCAGCAGCTTCAGGCAGGGGAACACCGGGGAGCTGTTTTTT.

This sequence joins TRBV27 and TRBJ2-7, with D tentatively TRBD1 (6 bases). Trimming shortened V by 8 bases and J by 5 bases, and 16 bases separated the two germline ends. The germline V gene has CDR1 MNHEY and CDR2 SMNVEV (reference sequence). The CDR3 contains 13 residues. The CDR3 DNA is TGTGCCAGCGCAAGAGGGGGTGAAGACGAGCAGTACTTC. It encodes CASARGGEDEQYF.

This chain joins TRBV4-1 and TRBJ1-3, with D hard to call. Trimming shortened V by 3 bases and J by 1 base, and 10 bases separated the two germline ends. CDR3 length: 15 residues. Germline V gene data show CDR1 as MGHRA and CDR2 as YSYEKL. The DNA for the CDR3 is TGCGCCAGCAGCCAGGACTTTCTGTCTGGAAACACCATATATTTT. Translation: CASSQDFLSGNTIYF.